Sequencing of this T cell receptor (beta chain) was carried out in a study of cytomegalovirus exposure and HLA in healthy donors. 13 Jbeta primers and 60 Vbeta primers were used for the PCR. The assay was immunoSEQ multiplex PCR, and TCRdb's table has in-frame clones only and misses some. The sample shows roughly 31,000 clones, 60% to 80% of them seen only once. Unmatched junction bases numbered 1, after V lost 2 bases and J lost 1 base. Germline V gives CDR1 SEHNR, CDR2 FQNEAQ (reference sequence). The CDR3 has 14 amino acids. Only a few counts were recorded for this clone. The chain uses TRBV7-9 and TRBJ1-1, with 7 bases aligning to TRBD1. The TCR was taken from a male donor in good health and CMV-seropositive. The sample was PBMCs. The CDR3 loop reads CASSLRQGNTEAFF. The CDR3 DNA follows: TGTGCCAGCAGCTTAAGACAGGGGAACACTGAAGCTTTCTTT.